A single sample gave rise to the 7 T cell receptor beta chains below, sequenced in a study of T cells in Graves' hyperthyroidism and ophthalmopathy. Researchers took RNA transcripts and amplified the TCR beta CDR3 regions from them. In the first-round RT-PCR of the TCR CDR3, the HTBI primer set was used. TCRdb independently ran MiXCR on the multiplex PCR reads; one entry per CDR3 protein. Of about 250,000 distinct CDR3 sequences listed, approximately 21% are singletons. Sequencing was done on a sample of blood. These receptors were taken from a man younger than 40 with Graves' ophthalmopathy.

Ten or more counts support this clonotype. The chain joins TRBV9 to TRBJ1-2; D gene uncertain. V lost 5 bases, J lost 4 bases, and 12 bases lay in between. This CDR3 comprises 13 residues. Germline assignment: CDR1 SGDLS and CDR2 YYNGEE. CDR3 nucleotides: TGTGCCAGCAGGGGAGCGGAGGGCTATGGCTACACCTTC. It yields the protein CASRGAEGYGYTF.

This chain links TRBV6-1 with TRBJ2-7; D is perhaps TRBD2 (5 bases). The CDR3 covers 15 residues. V lost 2 bases to trimming and J lost 0 bases, with 11 bases between them. Germline values: CDR1 MNHNS, CDR2 SASEGT. CDR3 coding DNA: TGTGCCAGCAGTGAATTTAGCGTAACCTCCTACGAGCAGTACTTC. Its protein is CASSEFSVTSYEQYF.

This clonotype showed up just a few times. V and J are TRBV24-1 and TRBJ2-1, with 7 bases lining up with TRBD2. The germline CDR1 and CDR2 sequences are KGHDR and SFDVKD. V shed 3 bases, J shed 8 bases, and the junction held 6 bases outside the gene matches. CDR3 length: 14 residues. The CDR3 here is CATSDRLAGDEQFF. CDR3 bases: TGTGCCACCAGTGATAGACTAGCAGGCGATGAGCAGTTCTTC.

This clonotype was recorded a few times. CDR3 nucleotide sequence: TGCAGCGTTGAGCCCCGCCCGAGGGAGTCGGATGAAAAACTGTTTTTT. Translating gives CSVEPRPRESDEKLFF. The V and J genes are TRBV29-1 and TRBJ1-4, with D uncertain. CDR1 SQVTM and CDR2 ANQGSEA come from the germline V gene. This CDR3 spans 16 amino acids. The V end was cut by 3 bases, the J end by 6 bases, with 20 bases between.

This clonotype was seen many times. This chain joins TRBV11-2 and TRBJ2-3; the match to TRBD1 covers 7 bases. The CDR3 contains 15 residues. Trimming took 2 bases from V and 5 from J; bases not matched to a gene: 7. CDR1 is SGHAT and CDR2 is FQNNGV in the germline V gene. The CDR3 spells CASSLTGAHRDTQYF. Here the CDR3 DNA reads TGTGCCAGCAGCTTAACAGGGGCGCACAGAGATACGCAGTATTTT.

This clonotype was counted many times. The chain is built from TRBV27 and TRBJ1-1; D uncertain. Germline values: CDR1 MNHEY, CDR2 SMNVEV (reference sequence). Trimming left V 3 bases short and J 5 bases short, with 7 bases between. The length of the CDR3 is 12 residues. CDR3 residues: CASSLSGTEAFF. In DNA form, the CDR3 reads TGTGCCAGCAGTTTGTCGGGGACTGAAGCTTTCTTT.

Written as DNA, the CDR3 is TGTGCCAGCAGCTTAAGATCCGACGGGGATACGCAGTATTTT. It codes for CASSLRSDGDTQYF. The chain has TRBV12-3 or TRBV12-4 and TRBJ2-3; D is unresolved. The CDR3 has 14 residues. V was clipped by 6 bases and J by 6 bases, with 16 bases between them.